A single sample is the source of the 29 T cell receptor beta chains below, sequenced in a study of OX40 agonist ivuxolimab in advanced cancers. Here immunoSEQ multiplex PCR was the method, and the copy in TCRdb shows in-frame clones only, minus some. Here the sample spans about 20,000 clones, approximately 85% being singletons. The input for sequencing was CD4+ or CD8+ T cells sorted from blood, taken in a trial of the OX40 agonist ivuxolimab. The receptor source for this set is an adult with an advanced solid tumor such as melanoma, head and neck, liver or kidney cancer.

The V and J genes are TRBV2 and TRBJ1-5, with D possibly being TRBD1 (5 bases). Per germline, CDR1 SNHLY and CDR2 FYNNEI. The CDR3 contains 14 residues. The germline V and J ends were trimmed by 7 bases and 5 bases, with 15 bases remaining between them. CDR3 nucleotide sequence: TGTGCCAGCACCCCGGGACGGGGGGATCAGCCCCAGCATTTT. This sequence encodes CASTPGRGDQPQHF.

V usage is TRBV7-9 and J usage is TRBJ2-7, with D perhaps TRBD1 (6 bases). The V and J ends lost 1 base and 0 bases respectively, with 13 bases between them. CDR1 is SEHNR and CDR2 is FQNEAQ in the germline V gene (reference sequence). The CDR3 runs to 16 residues. The CDR3: CASSLEQGFDSYEQYF. The CDR3 DNA reads as TGTGCCAGCAGCTTAGAACAGGGTTTTGACTCCTACGAGCAGTACTTC.

V and J are TRBV19 and TRBJ2-4, with D unresolved. V lost 9 bases and J lost 0, with 9 bases in between. The CDR3 extends over 13 amino acids. Germline CDR1 is LNHDA and CDR2 is SQIVND (reference sequence). As DNA, the CDR3 is TGTGCCAGCCGCTCACTAGCCAAAAACATTCAGTACTTC. It codes for CASRSLAKNIQYF.

V gene TRBV6-5 combines with J gene TRBJ1-2; 7 bases are a match to TRBD1. Germline-derived CDR1 and CDR2 are MNHEY and SVGAGI. The CDR3 loop spans 16 amino acids. The ends lost 3 bases at V and 5 bases at J; junction bases unmatched: 12. CDR3 loop: CASSYTGDSSLYGYTF. The CDR3 DNA follows: TGTGCCAGCAGTTATACGGGGGACAGCTCACTTTATGGCTACACCTTC.

This rearrangement joins TRBV4-1 to TRBJ1-2, with a tentative D call TRBD1 (5 bases). This CDR3 region has 17 residues. Germline V gene lookup returns CDR1 MGHRA and CDR2 YSYEKL. Trimming took off 4 bases at V and 0 bases at J, with 18 bases between the two ends. The CDR3 coding sequence is TGCGCCAGCAGCCCCCCCCCAGGGAGGGGAACTAACTATGGCTACACCTTC. Protein product: CASSPPPGRGTNYGYTF.

The V and J genes are TRBV5-4 and TRBJ2-1, with 9 bases that match TRBD1. The germline CDR1 and CDR2 sequences are SGHNT and YYREEE (reference sequence). This CDR3 is built from 14 residues. The junction had 7 bases not matched to a gene; V was cut back by 4 bases and J by 8 bases. The CDR3 DNA sequence: TGTGCCAGCAGCCCGTCACAGGGGGCTTATGAGCAGTTCTTC. Protein: CASSPSQGAYEQFF.

This sequence joins TRBV7-9 and TRBJ2-7; the match to TRBD2 covers 10 bases. Germline V gene lookup returns CDR1 SEHNR and CDR2 FQNEAQ (reference sequence). Unmatched junction bases numbered 6, after V lost 4 bases and J lost 3 bases. CDR3 size: 15 residues. CDR3 nucleotide sequence: TGTGCCAGCAGCTCCCTAGCGGGAGCCAACTACGAGCAGTACTTC. Translating gives CASSSLAGANYEQYF.

This sequence joins TRBV9 and TRBJ1-2; D is uncertain. The CDR3 is 15 residues long. Germline V gene sequence: CDR1 SGDLS, CDR2 YYNGEE. V was shortened by 0 bases and J by 2 bases, with 11 bases between the two germline ends. The CDR3 protein is CASSVEPSPNYGYTF. CDR3 DNA: TGTGCCAGCAGCGTAGAACCCTCTCCCAACTATGGCTACACCTTC.

The chain couples TRBV6-5 to TRBJ1-3, with 7 bases identical to TRBD1. The CDR3 length is 15 residues. Germline V gives CDR1 MNHEY, CDR2 SVGAGI. J lost 3 bases, V lost 0 bases, and 2 bases had no gene match. Here the CDR3 reads CASSYSGTVGNTIYF. The CDR3 DNA follows: TGTGCCAGCAGTTACTCCGGGACAGTTGGAAACACCATATATTTT.

This chain's CDR3 is CASSPPTSPNEQFF. The CDR3 DNA sequence: TGTGCCAGCTCACCGCCTACTAGTCCCAATGAGCAGTTCTTC. The chain links TRBV18 to TRBJ2-1, with D perhaps TRBD2 (5 bases). The germline V and J ends were trimmed by 3 bases and 6 bases, with 12 bases remaining between them. This CDR3 contains 14 residues. The V gene's germline CDR1 is KGHSH and CDR2 LQKENI.

The V gene is TRBV5-1, the J gene TRBJ2-1; D unresolved. Trimming stripped 3 bases from V and 7 bases from J, with 14 bases between. Per germline, CDR1 SGHRS and CDR2 YFSETQ. This CDR3 comprises 14 residues. CDR3 protein: CASSSTLYFNEQFF. CDR3 sequence (DNA): TGCGCCAGCAGCTCGACGCTATATTTTAATGAGCAGTTCTTC.

The gene calls are TRBV4-2 and TRBJ2-1, with 9 bases that match TRBD2. Germline CDR1 reads LGHNA; CDR2 reads YNFKEQ. This CDR3 region has 15 residues. V shed 4 bases, J shed 4 bases, and the junction held 5 bases outside the gene matches. CDR3 in DNA: TGTGCCAGCAGCCGGGCGGGAGGGGAGTACAATGAGCAGTTCTTC. This codes for CASSRAGGEYNEQFF.

The gene calls are TRBV18 and TRBJ2-3; 12 bases agree with TRBD1. This CDR3 is 16 amino acids long. V was pared by 3 bases and J by 4 bases, with 5 bases of the junction left unmatched. CDR1 and CDR2 from the germline V gene are KGHSH and LQKENI. Here the CDR3 reads CASSPGTGGRADTQYF. CDR3 coding DNA: TGTGCCAGCTCACCCGGGACAGGGGGCAGAGCAGATACGCAGTATTTT.

The chain has TRBV11-2 and TRBJ2-5; 9 nucleotides agree with TRBD2. From germline, CDR1 is SGHAT and CDR2 FQNNGV. This CDR3 has 16 residues. Trimming cost V 3 bases and J 5 bases; bases outside gene matches: 10. DNA of the CDR3: TGTGCCAGCAGCTTCCCCGGCGGGGGGGAAGGCGAGACCCAGTACTTC. It specifies CASSFPGGGEGETQYF.

CDR3 sequence: CASSLDQGQTYEQYF. In nucleotides, the CDR3 is TGTGCCAGCAGCTTAGATCAGGGACAGACCTACGAGCAGTACTTC. The chain carries TRBV11-2 and TRBJ2-7, with 7 bases identical to TRBD1. Germline trimming cut 0 bases from V and 2 bases from J; bases unmatched to any gene: 4. This CDR3 is built from 15 residues. Germline lookup yields CDR1 SGHAT and CDR2 FQNNGV.

CDR3 coding DNA: TGTGCCAGCAGCATCGAGCGGAATCAGCCCCAGCATTTT. The encoded protein is CASSIERNQPQHF. This chain links TRBV21-1 with TRBJ1-5. TRBV21-1 is given as a pseudogene. This CDR3 comprises 13 residues.

The genes are TRBV4-1 and TRBJ2-1; 8 nucleotides align to TRBD2. Trimming removed 0 bases from V and 13 bases from J; junction bases left unmatched: 11. The CDR3 covers 15 residues. Per the germline V gene, CDR1 is MGHRA and CDR2 is YSYEKL. CDR3 sequence reads: CASSQERAGGEIQFF. The CDR3 coding sequence is TGCGCCAGCAGCCAAGAACGGGCGGGGGGAGAAATTCAGTTCTTC.

The chain couples TRBV5-1 to TRBJ2-7; 8 bases fit TRBD1. V was clipped by 0 bases and J by 4 bases; unmatched bases: 6. Germline loops: CDR1 SGHRS, CDR2 YFSETQ. This CDR3 region has 15 residues. CDR3 protein: CASSLVPGGAYEQYF. For the CDR3, the DNA is TGCGCCAGCAGCTTGGTCCCAGGGGGCGCGTACGAGCAGTACTTC.

The J gene is TRBJ1-2, the V gene TRBV2; the match to TRBD1 covers 8 bases. The germline gives CDR1 SNHLY, CDR2 FYNNEI. Unmatched junction bases numbered 12, after V lost 8 bases and J lost 13 bases. The CDR3 runs to 12 residues. The CDR3 protein is CASLYSQGAVTF. The CDR3 region has the DNA TGTGCCAGCCTGTACTCCCAGGGGGCTGTCACCTTC. Full variable domain (remainder filled in from reference TRBV2 and TRBJ1-2): EPEVTQTPSHQVTQMGQEVILRCVPISNHLYFYWYRQILGQKVEFLVSFYNNEISEKSEIFDDQFSVERPDGSNFTLKIRSTKLEDSAMYFCASLYSQGAVTFGSGTRLTVV.

The genes are TRBV21-1 and TRBJ1-1. TRBV21-1 is a pseudogene segment. The CDR3 spans 16 residues. The CDR3 here is CASSKAPIGRYTEAFF. The CDR3, as DNA: TGTGCCAGCAGCAAAGCCCCCATAGGAAGGTACACTGAAGCTTTCTTT.

This clone turned up a few times. The V and J genes are TRBV4-1 and TRBJ2-3; TRBD2 aligns across 9 bases. The CDR3 spans 16 residues. With 4 bases clipped from V and 1 base from J, the junction kept 6 bases outside the gene matches. CDR1 and CDR2 from the germline V gene are MGHRA and YSYEKL. CDR3 coding DNA: TGCGCCAGCAGCCGTAGCGGGGGCCGGGGCACAGATACGCAGTATTTT. This translates into CASSRSGGRGTDTQYF.

V usage is TRBV7-9 and J usage is TRBJ2-5; 8 bases are shared with TRBD1. This CDR3 has 14 residues. CDR1 SEHNR and CDR2 FQNEAQ come from the germline V gene (reference sequence). V lost 5 bases, J lost 4 bases, and 6 bases stayed unmatched. The DNA of the CDR3 is TGTGCCAGCAGCCTAAACAGGGGGAGAGAGACCCAGTACTTC. Amino acid sequence: CASSLNRGRETQYF.

The chain links TRBV18 to TRBJ2-5, with 9 bases lining up with TRBD2. The CDR3 is 17 amino acids. Germline V gene lookup returns CDR1 KGHSH and CDR2 LQKENI. The ends lost 3 bases at V and 2 bases at J; junction bases unmatched: 10. The CDR3, as DNA: TGTGCCAGCTCACCCCCTAGCGGGGAACCCTCACAAGAGACCCAGTACTTC. Translating it yields CASSPPSGEPSQETQYF. The entire variable domain, with the rest obtained from reference TRBV18 and TRBJ2-5, is as follows: NAGVMQNPRHLVRRRGQEARLRCSPMKGHSHVYWYRQLPEEGLKFMVYLQKENIIDESGMPKERFSAEFPKEGPSILRIQQVVRGDSAAYFCASSPPSGEPSQETQYFGPGTRLLVL.

The chain employs TRBV5-1 and TRBJ2-1, with TRBD1 matching over 10 bases. The length of the CDR3 is 16 residues. Germline trimming cut 4 bases from V and 7 bases from J; bases unmatched to any gene: 11. Germline lookup yields CDR1 SGHRS and CDR2 YFSETQ. CDR3 in DNA: TGCGCCAGCAGCCGTTTGGGCACGGACAGGGGGAATGAGCAGTTCTTC. Encoded protein: CASSRLGTDRGNEQFF.

V usage is TRBV2 and J usage is TRBJ1-2, with D possibly TRBD1 on 6 matching bases. The CDR3 contains 13 residues. V was cut by 5 bases and J by 8 bases, with 15 bases left in between. Per the germline V gene, CDR1 is SNHLY and CDR2 is FYNNEI. CDR3 DNA: TGTGCCAGCAGTAGGGGGGAACCCTTCGGCTACACCTTC. It codes for CASSRGEPFGYTF. Full variable domain (outside the CDR3, taken from reference TRBV2 and TRBJ1-2): EPEVTQTPSHQVTQMGQEVILRCVPISNHLYFYWYRQILGQKVEFLVSFYNNEISEKSEIFDDQFSVERPDGSNFTLKIRSTKLEDSAMYFCASSRGEPFGYTFGSGTRLTVV.

The rearrangement links TRBV10-3 to TRBJ2-3; D unresolved. This CDR3 contains 14 residues. Germline CDR1 ENHRY, CDR2 SYGVKD. With 6 bases removed from V and 0 bases from J, the gap between germline ends came to 10 bases. CDR3 bases: TGTGCCATCAGGGAGCTGGCTAGCACAGATACGCAGTATTTT. Amino acid sequence: CAIRELASTDTQYF.

The table lists this clone with a count of one. This chain connects TRBV10-3 to TRBJ1-1; D is unclear. The CDR3 runs to 12 residues. Germline values: CDR1 ENHRY, CDR2 SYGVKD. V was shortened by 4 bases and J by 4 bases, with 7 bases between the two germline ends. CDR3 residues: CAISAVSTEAFF. The DNA for the CDR3 is TGTGCCATCAGTGCAGTGAGCACTGAAGCTTTCTTT.

The chain employs TRBV27 and TRBJ2-3, with D perhaps matching TRBD2 (6 bases). The CDR3 consists of 15 residues. Per the germline V gene, CDR1 is MNHEY and CDR2 is SMNVEV (reference sequence). Trimming took 6 bases from V and 0 from J, leaving 13 bases between them. The CDR3 loop reads CASRRRETSTDTQYF. CDR3 DNA sequence: TGTGCCAGCAGGCGGAGGGAGACTAGCACAGATACGCAGTATTTT.

The V call is TRBV7-2, the J call TRBJ1-2; D unresolved. The V gene lost 2 bases and the J gene lost 0 bases, with 4 bases spanning the gap. This CDR3 contains 13 residues. CDR1 is SGHTA, CDR2 FQGNSA, per germline. The CDR3 region has the DNA TGTGCCAGCAGCTTAACTACTAACTATGGCTACACCTTC. The encoded protein is CASSLTTNYGYTF.